The sequence of this T cell receptor (beta chain) was determined in a study of T cells in Graves' hyperthyroidism and ophthalmopathy. This clonotype was seen a handful of times. V lost 1 base, J lost 5 bases, and 10 bases lay in between. The germline V gene has CDR1 SGHDT and CDR2 YYEEEE. This CDR3 is 15 amino acids long. Amplification yielded TCR beta CDR3 regions, with RNA transcripts as the source. With the HTBI primer set, the TCR CDR3 went through a first round of RT-PCR. TCRdb redid the calling of the multiplex PCR reads with MiXCR, one entry per CDR3 protein. The repertoire holds approximately 370,000 distinct CDR3 sequences, with under 15% as singletons.

The receptor comes from a woman aged 25-40 years with Graves' hyperthyroidism. The sequenced sample was blood. The rearrangement joins TRBV5-6 to TRBJ1-6; no firm D call. Here the CDR3 reads CASSLTGSNNSPLHF. Written as DNA, the CDR3 is TGTGCCAGCAGCTTGACCGGGAGCAATAATTCACCCCTCCACTTT. The variable domain in full, completed from reference TRBV5-6 and TRBJ1-6, reads DAGVTQSPTHLIKTRGQQVTLRCSPKSGHDTVSWYQQALGQGPQFIFQYYEEEERQRGNFPDRFSGHQFPNYSSELNVNALLLGDSALYLCASSLTGSNNSPLHFGNGTRLTVT.